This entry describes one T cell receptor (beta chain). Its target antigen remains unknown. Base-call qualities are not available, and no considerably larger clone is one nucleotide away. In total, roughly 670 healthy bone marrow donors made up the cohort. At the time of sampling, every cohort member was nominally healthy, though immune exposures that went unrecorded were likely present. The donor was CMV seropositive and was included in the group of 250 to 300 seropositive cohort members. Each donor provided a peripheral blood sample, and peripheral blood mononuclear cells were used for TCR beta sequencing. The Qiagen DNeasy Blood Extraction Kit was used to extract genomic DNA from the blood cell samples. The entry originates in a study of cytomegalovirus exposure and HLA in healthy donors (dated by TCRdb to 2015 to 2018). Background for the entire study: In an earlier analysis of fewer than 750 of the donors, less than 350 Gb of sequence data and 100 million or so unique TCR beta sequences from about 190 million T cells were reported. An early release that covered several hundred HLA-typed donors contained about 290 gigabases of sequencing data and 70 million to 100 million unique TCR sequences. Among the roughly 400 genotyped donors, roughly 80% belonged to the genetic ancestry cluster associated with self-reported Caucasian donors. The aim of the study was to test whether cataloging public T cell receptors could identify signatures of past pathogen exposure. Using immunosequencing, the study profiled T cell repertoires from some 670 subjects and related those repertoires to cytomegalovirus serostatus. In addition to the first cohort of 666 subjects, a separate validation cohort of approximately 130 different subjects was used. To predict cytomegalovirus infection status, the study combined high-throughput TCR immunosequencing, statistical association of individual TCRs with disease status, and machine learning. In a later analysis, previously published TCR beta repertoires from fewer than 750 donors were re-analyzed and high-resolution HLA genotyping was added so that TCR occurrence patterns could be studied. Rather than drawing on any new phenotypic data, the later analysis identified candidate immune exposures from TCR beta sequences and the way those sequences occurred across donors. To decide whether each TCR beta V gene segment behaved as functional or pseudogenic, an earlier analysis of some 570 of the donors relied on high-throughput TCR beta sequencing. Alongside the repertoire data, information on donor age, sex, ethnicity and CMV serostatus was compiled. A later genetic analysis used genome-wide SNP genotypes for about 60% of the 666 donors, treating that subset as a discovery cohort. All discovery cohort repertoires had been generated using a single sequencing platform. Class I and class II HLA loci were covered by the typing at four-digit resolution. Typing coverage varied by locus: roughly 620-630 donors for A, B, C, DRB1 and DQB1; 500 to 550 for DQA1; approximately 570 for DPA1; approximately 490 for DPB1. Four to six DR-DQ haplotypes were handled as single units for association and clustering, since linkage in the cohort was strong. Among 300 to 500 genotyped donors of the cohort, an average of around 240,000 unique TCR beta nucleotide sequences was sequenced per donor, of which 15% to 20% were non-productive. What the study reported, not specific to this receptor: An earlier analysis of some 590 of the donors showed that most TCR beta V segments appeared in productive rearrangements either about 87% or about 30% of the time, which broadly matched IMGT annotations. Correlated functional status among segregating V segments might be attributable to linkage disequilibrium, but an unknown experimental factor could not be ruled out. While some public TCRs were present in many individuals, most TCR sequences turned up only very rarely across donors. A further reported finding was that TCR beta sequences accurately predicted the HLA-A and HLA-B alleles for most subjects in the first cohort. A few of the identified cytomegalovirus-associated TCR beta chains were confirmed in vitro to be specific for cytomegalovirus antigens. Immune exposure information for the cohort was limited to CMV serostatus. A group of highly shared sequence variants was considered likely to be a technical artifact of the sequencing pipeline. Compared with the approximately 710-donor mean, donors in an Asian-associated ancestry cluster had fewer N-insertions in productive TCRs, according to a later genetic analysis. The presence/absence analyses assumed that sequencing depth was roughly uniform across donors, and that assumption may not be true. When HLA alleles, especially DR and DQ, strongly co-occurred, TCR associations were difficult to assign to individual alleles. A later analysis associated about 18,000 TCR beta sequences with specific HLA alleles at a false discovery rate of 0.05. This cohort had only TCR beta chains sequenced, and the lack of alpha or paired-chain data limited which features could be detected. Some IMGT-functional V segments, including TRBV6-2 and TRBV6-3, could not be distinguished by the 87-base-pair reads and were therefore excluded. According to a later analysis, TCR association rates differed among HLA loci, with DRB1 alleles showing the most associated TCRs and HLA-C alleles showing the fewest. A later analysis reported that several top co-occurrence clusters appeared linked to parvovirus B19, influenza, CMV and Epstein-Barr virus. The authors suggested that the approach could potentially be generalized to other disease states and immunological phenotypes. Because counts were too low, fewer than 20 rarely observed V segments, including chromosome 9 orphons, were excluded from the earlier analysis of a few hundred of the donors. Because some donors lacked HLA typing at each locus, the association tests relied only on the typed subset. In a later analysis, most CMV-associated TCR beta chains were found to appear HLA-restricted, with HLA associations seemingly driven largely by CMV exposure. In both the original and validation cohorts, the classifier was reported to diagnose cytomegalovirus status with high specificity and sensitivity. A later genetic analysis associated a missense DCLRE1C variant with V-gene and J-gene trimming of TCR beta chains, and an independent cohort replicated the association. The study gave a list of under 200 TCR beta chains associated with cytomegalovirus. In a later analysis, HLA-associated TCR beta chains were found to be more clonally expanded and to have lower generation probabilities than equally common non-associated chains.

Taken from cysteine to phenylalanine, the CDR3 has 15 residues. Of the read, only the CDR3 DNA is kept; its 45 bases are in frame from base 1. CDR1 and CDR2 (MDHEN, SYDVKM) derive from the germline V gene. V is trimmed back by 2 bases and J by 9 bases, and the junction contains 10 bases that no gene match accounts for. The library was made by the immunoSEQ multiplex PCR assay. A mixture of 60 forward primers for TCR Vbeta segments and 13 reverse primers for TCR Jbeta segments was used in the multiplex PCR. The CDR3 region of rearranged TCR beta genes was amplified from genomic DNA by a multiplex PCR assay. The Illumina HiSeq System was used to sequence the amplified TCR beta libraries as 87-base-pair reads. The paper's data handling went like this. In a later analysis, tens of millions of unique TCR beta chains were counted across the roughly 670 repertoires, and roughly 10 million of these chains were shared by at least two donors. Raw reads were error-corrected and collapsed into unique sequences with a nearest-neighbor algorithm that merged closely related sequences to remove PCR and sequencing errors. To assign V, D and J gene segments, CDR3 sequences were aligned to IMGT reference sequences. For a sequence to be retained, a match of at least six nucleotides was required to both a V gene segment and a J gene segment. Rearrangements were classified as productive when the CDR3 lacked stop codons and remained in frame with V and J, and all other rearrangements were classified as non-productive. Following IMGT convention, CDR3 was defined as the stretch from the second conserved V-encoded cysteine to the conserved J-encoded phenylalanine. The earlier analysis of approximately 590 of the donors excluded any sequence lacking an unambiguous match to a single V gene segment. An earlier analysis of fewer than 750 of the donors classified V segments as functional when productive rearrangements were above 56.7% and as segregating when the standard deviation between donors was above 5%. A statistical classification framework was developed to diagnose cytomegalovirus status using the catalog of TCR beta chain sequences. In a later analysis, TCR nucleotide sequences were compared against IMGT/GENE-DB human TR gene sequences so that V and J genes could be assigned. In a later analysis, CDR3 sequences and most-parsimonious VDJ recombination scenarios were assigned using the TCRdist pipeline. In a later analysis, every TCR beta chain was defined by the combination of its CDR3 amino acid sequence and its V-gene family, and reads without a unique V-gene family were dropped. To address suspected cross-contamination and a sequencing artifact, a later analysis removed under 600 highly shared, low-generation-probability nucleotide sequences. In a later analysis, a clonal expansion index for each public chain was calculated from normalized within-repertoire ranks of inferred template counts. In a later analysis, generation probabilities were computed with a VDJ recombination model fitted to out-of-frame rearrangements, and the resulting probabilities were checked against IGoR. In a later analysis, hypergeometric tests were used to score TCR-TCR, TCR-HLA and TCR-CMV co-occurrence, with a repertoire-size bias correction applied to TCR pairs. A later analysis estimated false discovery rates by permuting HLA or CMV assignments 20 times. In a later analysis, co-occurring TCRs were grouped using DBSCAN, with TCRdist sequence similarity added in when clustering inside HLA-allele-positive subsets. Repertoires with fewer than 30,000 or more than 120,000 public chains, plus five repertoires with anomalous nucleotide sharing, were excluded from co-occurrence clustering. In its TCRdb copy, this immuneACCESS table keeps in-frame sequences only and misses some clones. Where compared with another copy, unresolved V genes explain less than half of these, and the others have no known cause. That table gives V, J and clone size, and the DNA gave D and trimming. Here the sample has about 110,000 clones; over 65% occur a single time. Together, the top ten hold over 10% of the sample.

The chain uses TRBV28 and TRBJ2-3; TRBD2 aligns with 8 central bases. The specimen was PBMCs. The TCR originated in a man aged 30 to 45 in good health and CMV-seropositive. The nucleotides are TGTGCCAGCAGTTTACTAGGTTTTAGCGGGGTAACGCAGTATTTT. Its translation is CASSLLGFSGVTQYF.